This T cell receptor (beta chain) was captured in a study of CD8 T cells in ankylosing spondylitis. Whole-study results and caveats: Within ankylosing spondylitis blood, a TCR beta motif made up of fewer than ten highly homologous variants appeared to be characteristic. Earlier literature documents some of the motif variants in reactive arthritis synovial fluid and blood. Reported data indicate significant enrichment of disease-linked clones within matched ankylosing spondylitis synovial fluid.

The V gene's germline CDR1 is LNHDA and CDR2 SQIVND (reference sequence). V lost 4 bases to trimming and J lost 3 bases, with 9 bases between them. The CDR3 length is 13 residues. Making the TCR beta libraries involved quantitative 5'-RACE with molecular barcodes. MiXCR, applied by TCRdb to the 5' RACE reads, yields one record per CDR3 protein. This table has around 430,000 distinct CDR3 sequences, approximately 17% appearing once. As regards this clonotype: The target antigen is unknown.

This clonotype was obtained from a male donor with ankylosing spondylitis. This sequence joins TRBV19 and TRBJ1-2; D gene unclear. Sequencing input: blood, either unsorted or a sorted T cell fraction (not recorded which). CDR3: CASSTGLDYGYTF. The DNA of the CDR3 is TGTGCCAGTAGTACCGGGCTGGACTATGGCTACACCTTC.